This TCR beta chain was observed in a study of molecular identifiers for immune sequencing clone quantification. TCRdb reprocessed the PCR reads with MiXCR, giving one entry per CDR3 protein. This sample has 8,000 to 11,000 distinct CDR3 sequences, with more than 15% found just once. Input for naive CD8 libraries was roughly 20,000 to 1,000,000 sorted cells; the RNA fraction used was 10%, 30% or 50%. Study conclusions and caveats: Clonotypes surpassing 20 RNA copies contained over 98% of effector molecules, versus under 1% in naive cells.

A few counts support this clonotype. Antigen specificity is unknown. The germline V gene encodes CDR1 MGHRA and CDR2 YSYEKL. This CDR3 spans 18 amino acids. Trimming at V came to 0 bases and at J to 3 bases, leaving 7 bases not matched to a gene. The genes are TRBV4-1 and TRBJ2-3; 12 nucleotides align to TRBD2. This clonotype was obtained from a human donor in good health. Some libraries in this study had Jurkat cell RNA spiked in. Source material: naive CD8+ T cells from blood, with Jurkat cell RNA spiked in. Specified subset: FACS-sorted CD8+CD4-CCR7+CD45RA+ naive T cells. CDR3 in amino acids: CASSQDLSTSGGTDTQYF. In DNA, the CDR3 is TGCGCCAGCAGCCAAGATCTGTCTACTAGCGGGGGGACAGATACGCAGTATTTT.